This T cell receptor beta chain came from a study of cytomegalovirus exposure and HLA in healthy donors. Trimming took 5 bases from V and 5 from J, leaving 15 bases between them. The CDR3 spans 15 residues. Germline loops: CDR1 SGHVS, CDR2 FNYEAQ. PCR primers comprised 60 Vbeta and 13 Jbeta primers. Clones were read by immunoSEQ multiplex PCR, and TCRdb kept only the in-frame ones, dropping some. The sample shows about 200,000 clones, 79% of them seen only once. The chain employs TRBV7-6 and TRBJ2-2, with unresolved D. Specimen: PBMCs. The receptor's source is a girl between 10 and 17 years old in good health and CMV-seropositive. Here the CDR3 DNA reads TGTGCCAGCAGCCCCCTGAGGCTTAGGACCGGGGAGCTGTTTTTT. Translation gives CASSPLRLRTGELFF.